The 32 T cell receptor beta chains below were found in one sample sequenced in a study of cytomegalovirus exposure and HLA in healthy donors. The method was immunoSEQ multiplex PCR; TCRdb's version includes in-frame clones alone and lacks a portion of them. The sample has some 170,000 clones; around nine tenths are singletons. The material sequenced was PBMCs. The receptors originated from a woman between 18 and 29 years old in good health and CMV-seropositive.

This chain joins TRBV9 and TRBJ2-5, with 8 positions matching TRBD2. Germline CDR1 SGDLS, CDR2 YYNGEE. Unmatched junction bases numbered 5, after V lost 0 bases and J lost 4 bases. This CDR3 has 15 amino acids. The CDR3 DNA follows: TGTGCCAGCAGCGTAGCTAGCGGGCTTGGAGAGACCCAGTACTTC. It is translated as CASSVASGLGETQYF.

The chain uses TRBV4-2 and TRBJ2-7; 14 positions agree with TRBD2. This CDR3 has 19 residues. With 0 bases clipped from V and 6 bases from J, the junction kept 13 bases outside the gene matches. Germline lookup yields CDR1 LGHNA and CDR2 YNFKEQ. For the CDR3, the DNA is TGTGCCAGCAGCCAAGAACCTCCAGGGACTAGCGGGAGTAGAAGCGAGCAGTACTTC. Its translation is CASSQEPPGTSGSRSEQYF.

The J gene is TRBJ2-5, the V gene TRBV30, with 7 bases aligning to TRBD2. The CDR3 has 13 residues. V shed 7 bases and J 4 bases; nucleotides not matched to a gene: 9. CDR1 GTSNPN and CDR2 SVGIG come from the germline V gene (reference sequence). The CDR3 here is CAFVSGYTETQYF. The CDR3 DNA reads as TGTGCCTTTGTTAGCGGGTATACAGAGACCCAGTACTTC.

This clone was recorded only once. This chain links TRBV5-1 with TRBJ2-6, with a weak D call TRBD1 (6 bases). The CDR3 loop spans 17 amino acids. V was clipped by 4 bases and J by 0 bases, with 14 bases between them. Germline loops: CDR1 SGHRS, CDR2 YFSETQ. The CDR3 loop reads CASSILGQPSGANVLTF. CDR3 in DNA: TGCGCCAGCAGCATACTTGGACAGCCCTCTGGGGCCAACGTCCTGACTTTC.

The rearrangement links TRBV7-6 to TRBJ1-5; 7 bases line up with TRBD1. The length of the CDR3 is 17 residues. CDR1 is SGHVS and CDR2 is FNYEAQ in the germline V gene. The ends lost 2 bases at V and 1 base at J; junction bases unmatched: 8. The CDR3 nucleotides read TGTGCCAGCAGCTTATTTCCAGGGGGATTAAGCAATCAGCCCCAGCATTTT. Protein: CASSLFPGGLSNQPQHF.

This clone was seen a handful of times. The J gene is TRBJ2-7, the V gene TRBV10-3; D is unclear. Germline V gene lookup returns CDR1 ENHRY and CDR2 SYGVKD. The ends were cut back, 3 bases at V and 2 bases at J, with 8 bases in the middle. This CDR3 spans 13 amino acids. The CDR3 sequence is CAISDEATYEQYF. In nucleotides, the CDR3 is TGTGCCATCAGTGACGAGGCCACCTACGAGCAGTACTTC.

The rearrangement joins TRBV6-5 to TRBJ1-3, with D uncertain. Germline loops: CDR1 MNHEY, CDR2 SVGAGI. Trimming stripped 2 bases from V and 0 bases from J, with 8 bases between. The CDR3 consists of 15 residues. The CDR3 protein is CASSYQAFSGNTIYF. Written as DNA, the CDR3 is TGTGCCAGCAGTTACCAGGCCTTCTCTGGAAACACCATATATTTT.

The chain uses TRBV11-2 and TRBJ2-3, with D possibly TRBD2 on 6 matching bases. V lost 8 bases and J 1 base, leaving 16 bases between the germline ends. The CDR3 runs 15 residues. CDR1 and CDR2 from the germline V gene are SGHAT and FQNNGV. The DNA for the CDR3 is TGTGCCAGCCGCCGGGGGTCTCTAGGCACAGATACGCAGTATTTT. It is translated as CASRRGSLGTDTQYF. Full variable domain (rest looked up from reference TRBV11-2 and TRBJ2-3): EAGVAQSPRYKIIEKRQSVAFWCNPISGHATLYWYQQILGQGPKLLIQFQNNGVVDDSQLPKDRFSAERLKGVDSTLKIQPAKLEDSAVYLCASRRGSLGTDTQYFGPGTRLTVL.

V gene TRBV27 combines with J gene TRBJ2-7; 11 nucleotides align to TRBD2. The V gene end was trimmed by 4 bases and the J gene end by 3 bases; junction bases not matched to a gene: 11. The CDR3 sequence is 17 residues long. Germline V gene data show CDR1 as MNHEY and CDR2 as SMNVEV (reference sequence). The CDR3 loop is CASSWTGGTSGFYEQYF. The CDR3 region has the DNA TGTGCCAGCAGTTGGACCGGCGGGACTAGCGGATTCTACGAGCAGTACTTC.

The rearrangement joins TRBV5-1 to TRBJ2-5; TRBD2 aligns across 10 bases. Germline CDR1 SGHRS, CDR2 YFSETQ. The V and J ends lost 3 bases and 2 bases, in that order; junction bases with no gene match: 4. The CDR3 is 15 residues long. The CDR3 loop reads CASSSGLASQETQYF. The CDR3 DNA sequence: TGCGCCAGCAGCTCGGGACTAGCGTCTCAAGAGACCCAGTACTTC. Filled out from reference TRBV5-1 and TRBJ2-5, the complete variable domain reads KAGVTQTPRYLIKTRGQQVTLSCSPISGHRSVSWYQQTPGQGLQFLFEYFSETQRNKGNFPGRFSGRQFSNSRSEMNVSTLELGDSALYLCASSSGLASQETQYFGPGTRLLVL.

This chain uses TRBV19 with TRBJ1-1; TRBD1 matches at 9 bases. Looked up from germline, CDR1 is LNHDA and CDR2 is SQIVND (reference sequence). The CDR3 is 14 residues long. With V trimmed by 6 bases and J by 11 bases, 13 bases remained unmatched. The CDR3 spells CASRSDRGARGAFF. The CDR3 nucleotides read TGTGCCAGTAGGTCGGACAGGGGCGCCAGGGGGGCTTTCTTT.

The V gene is TRBV6-1, the J gene TRBJ2-5; D unresolved. The V end was cut by 0 bases, the J end by 5 bases, with 7 bases between. The CDR3 covers 13 residues. The germline V gene has CDR1 MNHNS and CDR2 SASEGT. The DNA of the CDR3 is TGTGCCAGCAGTGAAGCCTGGCTGGAGACCCAGTACTTC. Its protein is CASSEAWLETQYF.

The chain is built from TRBV7-2 and TRBJ1-2; D unclear. Per germline, CDR1 SGHTA and CDR2 FQGNSA. The germline V and J ends were trimmed by 3 bases and 3 bases, with 14 bases remaining between them. This CDR3 region has 15 residues. CDR3 coding DNA: TGTGCCAGCAGCTTGCGGTTGGAGTGGTACTATGGCTACACCTTC. It translates to CASSLRLEWYYGYTF.

Here the CDR3 DNA reads TGTGCCAGCGCACGAGTTTATTTCGCTGCCGAGCAGTACTTC. It codes for CASARVYFAAEQYF. This sequence joins TRBV28 and TRBJ2-7, with D hard to call. The CDR3 length is 14 residues. CDR1 is MDHEN, CDR2 SYDVKM, per germline. V lost 8 bases and J 6 bases, leaving 20 bases between the germline ends.

CDR3 amino acids: CASSLTSGVNEQFF. The CDR3 region has the DNA TGTGCCAGCAGCTTAACCTCGGGGGTTAATGAGCAGTTCTTC. This rearrangement joins TRBV7-2 to TRBJ2-1; the D gene is possibly TRBD2 (6 bases). The CDR3 runs to 14 residues. Germline CDR1 and CDR2: SGHTA and FQGNSA. Trimming left V 2 bases short and J 7 bases short, with 12 bases between.

The genes are TRBV9 and TRBJ2-1; weak D call: TRBD1 (6 bases). CDR3 size: 13 residues. V lost 1 base, J lost 6 bases, and 8 bases lay in between. The V gene's germline CDR1 is SGDLS and CDR2 YYNGEE. The DNA for the CDR3 is TGTGCCAGCAGCGTAAGAGGGGGCAATGAGCAGTTCTTC. This encodes CASSVRGGNEQFF.

V usage is TRBV9 and J usage is TRBJ2-2, with a weak D call TRBD2 (6 bases). V was clipped by 4 bases and J by 2 bases, with 12 bases between them. CDR1 is SGDLS and CDR2 is YYNGEE in the germline V gene. The length of the CDR3 is 15 residues. The DNA of the CDR3 is TGTGCCAGCAGCCCCGGCGGGATAAACACCGGGGAGCTGTTTTTT. Its translation is CASSPGGINTGELFF.

This chain joins TRBV12-5 and TRBJ2-5; D call uncertain. This CDR3 region has 12 residues. Germline values: CDR1 LGHNT, CDR2 FRNRAP. Trimming stripped 2 bases from V and 5 bases from J, with 6 bases between. CDR3 amino acids: CASGLSGETQYF. The CDR3 bases are TGTGCTAGTGGTTTGTCCGGGGAGACCCAGTACTTC.

This clone was detected only once. The chain employs TRBV4-1 and TRBJ2-7; the D gene is possibly TRBD1 (6 bases). This CDR3 region has 13 residues. Trimming removed 4 bases from V and 4 bases from J, with 11 bases in between. Germline CDR1 MGHRA, CDR2 YSYEKL. The CDR3 nucleotides are TGCGCCAGCAGCCCCCGTCAGGGGTACGAGCAGTACTTC. Amino acid sequence: CASSPRQGYEQYF.

This clone occurred a few times. The chain carries TRBV28 and TRBJ1-3, with 8 bases matching TRBD1. The CDR3 has 17 residues. Germline V CDR1 and CDR2: MDHEN, SYDVKM. V trimming: 3 bases; J trimming: 2 bases; junction bases outside the gene matches: 9. The CDR3 coding sequence is TGTGCCAGCAGTTTGCTTCAGGGGGCTCGAGCTGGAAACACCATATATTTT. Encoded protein: CASSLLQGARAGNTIYF.

This chain uses TRBV27 with TRBJ1-3; D not resolved. The CDR3 totals 13 residues. V was trimmed by 3 bases and J by 1 base, leaving 4 bases between them. In germline, CDR1 is MNHEY, CDR2 SMNVEV (reference sequence). The CDR3 here is CASSFISGNTIYF. CDR3 sequence (DNA): TGTGCCAGCAGTTTTATATCTGGAAACACCATATATTTT.

The V call is TRBV4-1, the J call TRBJ1-2; D is unresolved. Germline V gene lookup returns CDR1 MGHRA and CDR2 YSYEKL. V lost 0 bases and J 4 bases, leaving 9 bases between the germline ends. This CDR3 region has 14 residues. CDR3 amino acids: CASSQDNLGYGYTF. The CDR3 nucleotides are TGCGCCAGCAGCCAAGATAATCTAGGCTATGGCTACACCTTC.

V and J are TRBV9 and TRBJ2-5; possible D gene TRBD1, 5 bases. The germline gives CDR1 SGDLS, CDR2 YYNGEE. Deletions cut 4 bases from V and 3 bases from J, with 13 bases between. The CDR3 spans 14 residues. The CDR3 nucleotides read TGTGCCAGCAGCCCCCAGGGAACCAAAGAGACCCAGTACTTC. This codes for CASSPQGTKETQYF. Full variable domain (remainder filled in from reference TRBV9 and TRBJ2-5): DSGVTQTPKHLITATGQRVTLRCSPRSGDLSVYWYQQSLDQGLQFLIQYYNGEERAKGNILERFSAQQFPDLHSELNLSSLELGDSALYFCASSPQGTKETQYFGPGTRLLVL.

This rearrangement joins TRBV7-2 to TRBJ2-2, with 7 bases that match TRBD2. This CDR3 has 14 amino acids. Germline CDR1 reads SGHTA; CDR2 reads FQGNSA. J was trimmed by 7 bases and V by 3 bases; bases with no gene match: 5. CDR3 in amino acids: CASSFRRESGELFF. As DNA, the CDR3 is TGTGCCAGCAGCTTCCGGCGGGAGAGCGGGGAGCTGTTTTTT. Together with reference TRBV7-2 and TRBJ2-2, the CDR3 gives the full variable domain: GAGVSQSPSNKVTEKGKDVELRCDPISGHTALYWYRQSLGQGLEFLIYFQGNSAPDKSGLPSDRFSAERTGGSVSTLTIQRTQQEDSAVYLCASSFRRESGELFFGEGSRLTVL.

This chain uses TRBV10-3 with TRBJ2-1; 10 positions match TRBD2. V trimming: 3 bases; J trimming: 9 bases; junction bases outside the gene matches: 8. CDR1 ENHRY and CDR2 SYGVKD come from the germline V gene. The CDR3 runs to 15 residues. CDR3 in amino acids: CAISEEREGRGEQFF. The CDR3 DNA sequence: TGTGCCATCAGTGAAGAGCGGGAGGGCCGGGGTGAGCAGTTCTTC.

The J gene is TRBJ2-7, the V gene TRBV11-2; weak D call: TRBD1 (5 bases). The CDR3 spans 12 residues. Trimming removed 5 bases from V and 2 bases from J, with 7 bases in between. From germline, CDR1 is SGHAT and CDR2 FQNNGV. The CDR3 coding sequence is TGTGCCAGCAGCCACAGGACCTACGAGCAGTACTTC. It codes for CASSHRTYEQYF.

V is TRBV7-9 and J is TRBJ2-7, with 9 nucleotides matching TRBD2. Trimming cost V 7 bases and J 5 bases; bases outside gene matches: 12. The CDR3 length is 15 residues. Germline V gives CDR1 SEHNR, CDR2 FQNEAQ (reference sequence). CDR3 protein: CASTPAGGRENEQYF. The CDR3 nucleotides read TGTGCCAGCACCCCGGCGGGCGGGAGGGAAAACGAGCAGTACTTC. Drawing the rest from reference TRBV7-9 and TRBJ2-7, the complete variable domain is DTGVSQNPRHKITKRGQNVTFRCDPISEHNRLYWYRQTLGQGPEFLTYFQNEAQLEKSRLLSDRFSAERPKGSFSTLEIQRTEQGDSAMYLCASTPAGGRENEQYFGPGTRLTVT.

The rearrangement joins TRBV11-3 to TRBJ1-4; D remains ambiguous. Germline values: CDR1 SGHNT, CDR2 YENEEA. The germline V and J ends were trimmed by 5 bases and 15 bases, with 13 bases remaining between them. CDR3 length equals 11 residues. The CDR3 loop reads CASSLRAGMFF. CDR3 nucleotides: TGTGCCAGCAGCCTCCGGGCGGGTATGTTTTTT.

The gene calls are TRBV5-3 and TRBJ1-2; TRBD1 is a possible D gene (5 bases). TRBV5-3 is identified as an open reading frame with a role that is uncertain. Trimming cost V 0 bases and J 8 bases, with 11 bases left between them. The CDR3 extends over 13 amino acids. CDR3 nucleotides: TGTGCCAGAAGCTTGGTACAGGTGTCGGGCTACACCTTC. Its protein is CARSLVQVSGYTF.

The J gene is TRBJ1-1, the V gene TRBV5-1; D call uncertain. Germline CDR1 SGHRS, CDR2 YFSETQ. The CDR3 totals 12 residues. Deletions cut 0 bases from V and 3 bases from J, with 3 bases between. The CDR3 DNA reads TGCGCCAGCAGCTTGGTAGACACTGAAGCTTTCTTT. Translated, it gives CASSLVDTEAFF.

J is TRBJ2-7 and V is TRBV6-6; 10 bases match TRBD2. Germline CDR1 and CDR2: MNHNY and SVGAGI (reference sequence). The CDR3 is 15 residues long. V gave up 5 bases and J gave up 5 bases; unmatched junction bases: 9. CDR3 sequence reads: CASSRASGSIHEQYF. The CDR3, as DNA: TGTGCCAGCAGTCGTGCTAGCGGGAGTATCCACGAGCAGTACTTC.

The table lists this clone with a count of one. The chain carries TRBV7-3 and TRBJ2-5; D unclear. The CDR3 is made up of 15 amino acids. The germline gives CDR1 SGHTA, CDR2 FQGTGA. V lost 0 bases and J lost 1, with 9 bases in between. CDR3 loop: CASSLTLAAQETQYF. In DNA form, the CDR3 reads TGTGCCAGCAGCTTAACGTTGGCGGCCCAAGAGACCCAGTACTTC.